The source of this T cell receptor beta chain is a study of blood T cell repertoires in COVID-19. Study-level information: Donors in the United States, Italy and Spain gave samples during acute or convalescent COVID-19. Sources were T cells, B-cell-depleted T cells, or PBMCs; the material itself was cDNA or gDNA.

Original processing methods: Using reference gene primer amplification, nucleated cell counts were estimated. Using immunoSEQ multiplex PCR, the repertoire was profiled, and TCRdb retains in-frame clones only, with some absent. V and J calls and clone size are as listed in that table; D and trimming were resolved from the DNA. Among 50,000 to 70,000 clones listed, roughly 90% were seen once. This CDR3 region has 15 residues. V lost 7 bases, J lost 2 bases, and 17 bases lay in between. CDR1 and CDR2 (germline): LGHDT, YNNKEL (reference sequence). Input material: peripheral blood. This chain joins TRBV3-1 (or the pseudogene TRBV3-2) and TRBJ2-5; tentative D call: TRBD1 (5 bases). This receptor was obtained from a woman older than 75 with active COVID-19. In DNA form, the CDR3 reads TGTGCCAGCACCTACTGGGGCGGACCTCAAGAGACCCAGTACTTC. The encoded protein is CASTYWGGPQETQYF.